This record looks at one T cell receptor (beta chain) sequence and its context. Its binding antigen is unknown. There are no base qualities to consult, and no much larger clone falls within one base. This sample is drawn from a study of Ad26.COV2.S vaccination and SARS-CoV-2 variants (dated by TCRdb to the early 2020s). Background for the entire study: Donors in the vaccine arm were drawn from COV1001, a phase I-IIa trial of Ad26.COV2.S in healthy adults that was multicentre, randomized, double-blind and placebo-controlled. Ad26.COV2.S was administered intramuscularly at a dose of 5x10^10 or 1x10^11 viral particles, either as one shot or as two shots given 56 days apart. TCRbeta repertoire sequencing was used to assess the specificity and breadth of SARS-CoV-2-reactive T cell receptors after Ad26.COV2.S vaccination. A total of 32 samples were included in the TCR-sequenced set, comprising around 20 Ad26.COV2.S vaccine recipients, 5 placebo recipients and 8 SARS-CoV-2 convalescent individuals. Participants in the trial were split at random into five groups of five each, receiving low-dose or high-dose Ad26.COV2.S once or twice, or else placebo on both occasions. Throughout the experiments and outcome assessment, investigators stayed blinded to trial group allocation. The research as a whole found: Vaccine and placebo recipients had comparable non-spike TCR breadth, which fits with the vaccine containing only spike. The authors noted that total T cell responses may have been underestimated by the TCR breadth and depth analyses. Comparing responses between vaccine doses or regimens was not something the study was powered to do. Substantial breadth of spike-specific CD8+ and CD4+ T cell responses was reported after vaccination. Spike-specific TCR breadth was higher in Ad26.COV2.S recipients than in placebo recipients (P = 0.0014).

The immunoSEQ Assay was the method used to sequence TCRbeta CDR3 regions. After extraction, genomic DNA underwent amplification by bias-controlled multiplex PCR, followed by high-throughput sequencing. The authors' pipeline ran thus. To quantify the absolute abundance of every unique TCRbeta CDR3 region, sequences were collapsed and filtered. T cell fraction was estimated by normalizing TCRbeta template counts to usable DNA, which was measured by amplifying reference genes present in all nucleated cells. Repertoire TCRs were annotated as SARS-CoV-2-specific by exact matching of V gene, CDR3 amino acid sequence and J gene to a known reactive TCR set. The reference SARS-CoV-2 TCR set was derived from MIRA and filtered for enrichment in COVID-19-positive ImmuneCODE repertoires, a step that removed public or cross-reactive TCRs. Using the MIRA antigens, annotated TCRs were further analysed by specific ORF or by position within an ORF. Breadth was defined as annotated unique rearrangements over total unique productive rearrangements; depth was the summed frequency of those rearrangements. Group comparisons of TCR breadth used two-sided Wilcoxon rank-sum tests. Not all clones reach the TCRdb copy of this immuneACCESS table, which keeps in-frame sequences only. Checked studies attribute under half of the gap to unresolved V genes and leave the rest unexplained. The V and J calls and clone size come from that table; D and trimming were worked out from the DNA. The sample profile shows approximately 500,000 clones; around 85% of them were found once. Together, the top ten hold over 10% of the sample.

CDR1 and CDR2 are drawn from the germline V gene: MNHNS, SASEGT. The junction carries 8 bases between V and J, which are trimmed by 2 bases and 7 bases respectively. The CDR3 holds 12 amino acids from the cysteine to the phenylalanine. This entry keeps only the CDR3 DNA: 36 bases, framed from base 1. Read against the paper, the sample's treatment or condition label means: some 19 received Ad26.COV2.S at low or high dose, single or two shots; 5 received placebo; per-sample allocation not given. For vaccine and placebo recipients, repertoires were sequenced using samples collected on day 63 after the first injection. In Cohort 1b, about two dozen adults aged 18-55 years were enrolled at a single site in Boston, USA, between 29 July and 7 August 2020. Ad26.COV2.S was a replication-incompetent adenovirus type 26 vector that expressed a prefusion-stabilized SARS-CoV-2 spike protein derived from the original Wuhan strain.

Sequenced material: peripheral blood, taken in a trial of Ad26.COV2.S vaccine versus placebo. The sequence came from a person between 18 and 60 years old who received the Ad26.COV2.S COVID-19 vaccine or a placebo. Recombination linked TRBV6-1 to TRBJ1-2; TRBD1 is a weak D gene call, 5 bases matching. The DNA sequence follows: TGTGCCAGCAGTGAATTCAGGGTTGGCTACACCTTC. It translates to CASSEFRVGYTF.